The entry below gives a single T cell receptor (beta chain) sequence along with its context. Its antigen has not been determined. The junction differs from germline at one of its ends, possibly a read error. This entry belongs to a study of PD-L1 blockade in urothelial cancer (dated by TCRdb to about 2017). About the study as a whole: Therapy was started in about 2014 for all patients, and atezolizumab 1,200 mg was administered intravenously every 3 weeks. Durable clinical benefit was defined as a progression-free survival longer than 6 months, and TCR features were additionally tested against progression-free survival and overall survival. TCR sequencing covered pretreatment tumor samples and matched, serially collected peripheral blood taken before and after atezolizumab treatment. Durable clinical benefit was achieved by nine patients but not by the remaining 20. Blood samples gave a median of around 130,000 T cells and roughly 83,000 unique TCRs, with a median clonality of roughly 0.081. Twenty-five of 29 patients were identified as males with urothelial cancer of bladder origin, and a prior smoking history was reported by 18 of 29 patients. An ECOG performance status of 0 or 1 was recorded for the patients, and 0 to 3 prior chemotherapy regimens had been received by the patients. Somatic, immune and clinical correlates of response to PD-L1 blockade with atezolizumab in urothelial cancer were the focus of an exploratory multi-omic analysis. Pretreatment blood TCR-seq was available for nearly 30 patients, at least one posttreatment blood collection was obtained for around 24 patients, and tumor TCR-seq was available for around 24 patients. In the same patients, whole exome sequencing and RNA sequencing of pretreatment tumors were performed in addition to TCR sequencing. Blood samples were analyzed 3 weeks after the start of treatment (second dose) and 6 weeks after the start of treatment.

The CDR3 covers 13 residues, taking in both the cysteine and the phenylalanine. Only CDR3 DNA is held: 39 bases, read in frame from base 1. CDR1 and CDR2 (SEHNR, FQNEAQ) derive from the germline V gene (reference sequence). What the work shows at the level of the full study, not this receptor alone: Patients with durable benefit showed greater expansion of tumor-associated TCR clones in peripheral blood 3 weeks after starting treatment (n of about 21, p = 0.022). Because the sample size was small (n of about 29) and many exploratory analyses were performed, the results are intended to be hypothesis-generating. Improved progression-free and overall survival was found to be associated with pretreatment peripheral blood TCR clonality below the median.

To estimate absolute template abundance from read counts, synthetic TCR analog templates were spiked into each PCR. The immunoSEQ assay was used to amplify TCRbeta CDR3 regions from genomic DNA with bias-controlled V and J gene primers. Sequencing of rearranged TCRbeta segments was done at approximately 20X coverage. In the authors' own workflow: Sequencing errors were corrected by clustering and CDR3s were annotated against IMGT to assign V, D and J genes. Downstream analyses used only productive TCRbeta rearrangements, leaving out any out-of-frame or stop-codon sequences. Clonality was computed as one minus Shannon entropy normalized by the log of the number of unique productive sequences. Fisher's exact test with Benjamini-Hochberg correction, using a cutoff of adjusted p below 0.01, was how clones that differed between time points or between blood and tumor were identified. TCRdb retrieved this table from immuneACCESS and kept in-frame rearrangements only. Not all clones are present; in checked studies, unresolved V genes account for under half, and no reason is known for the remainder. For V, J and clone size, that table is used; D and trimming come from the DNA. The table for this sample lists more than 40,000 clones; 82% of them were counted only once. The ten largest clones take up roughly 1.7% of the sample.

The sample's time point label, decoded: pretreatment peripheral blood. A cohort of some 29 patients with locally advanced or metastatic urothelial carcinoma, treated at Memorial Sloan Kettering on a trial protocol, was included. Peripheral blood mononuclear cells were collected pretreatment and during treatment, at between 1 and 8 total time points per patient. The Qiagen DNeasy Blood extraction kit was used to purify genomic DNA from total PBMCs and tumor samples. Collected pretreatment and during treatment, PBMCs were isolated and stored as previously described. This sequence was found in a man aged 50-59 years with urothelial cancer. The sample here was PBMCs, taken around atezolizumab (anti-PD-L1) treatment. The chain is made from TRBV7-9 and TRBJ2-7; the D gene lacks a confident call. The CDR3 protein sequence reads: CASSRTTDGREDF. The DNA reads TGTGCCAGCAGCCGTACCACCGACGGTCGTGAGGACTTC.